These T cell receptor beta chains were read from a single sample in a study of blood T cell repertoires in COVID-19. Assay used: immunoSEQ multiplex PCR; TCRdb lists only in-frame clones, some missing. Among 80,000 to 90,000 clones listed, roughly 90% were seen once. Sequenced sample: peripheral blood. Source of these receptors: an elderly man with active or convalescent COVID-19. CDR3s include the opening cysteine and the closing phenylalanine or tryptophan. A D gene is named only where the DNA matches it firmly. Size tells how often a clone was seen (once, few, many) or the class of an expanded clone, and some rows leave it out.

V gene,CDR3 length,clone size,D gene,J gene,CDR3 DNA,CDR3 protein
TRBV6-5,14,NA,NA,TRBJ1-5,TGTGCCAGCAGGGCAGGGGTGGATCAGCAGCCCCAGCATTTT,CASRAGVDQQPQHF
TRBV7-6,16,NA,NA,TRBJ1-2,TGTGCCAGCAGCTACTTAGGGACACCTTTTCGCTATGGCTACACCTTC,CASSYLGTPFRYGYTF
TRBV5-8,16,NA,TRBD1,TRBJ1-1,TGTGCCAGCAGTTTTGGACAGGGCCGTTTTAAGGCTGAAGCTTTCTTT,CASSFGQGRFKAEAFF
TRBV6-5,15,once,TRBD2,TRBJ2-5,TGTGCCAGCAGTTACTCGACCGGGAGGGCGGTGACCCAGTACTTC,CASSYSTGRAVTQYF
TRBV3-1/TRBV3-2,15,few,NA,TRBJ1-1,TGTGCCAGCAGCCAATTTCAGGGTATGAACACTGAAGCTTTCTTT,CASSQFQGMNTEAFF
TRBV29-1,14,once,TRBD1,TRBJ1-2,TGCAGCGCAGGGGGGGTCGGGGCCAACTATGGCTACACCTTC,CSAGGVGANYGYTF
TRBV20-1,11,NA,TRBD1,TRBJ1-1,TGCGAACCAGGGGGTGGTACTGAAGCTTTCTTT,CEPGGGTEAFF
TRBV28,15,NA,NA,TRBJ1-5,TGTGCCAGCAGGCCAGCAGGGGACGGCAATCAGCCCCAGCATTTT,CASRPAGDGNQPQHF
TRBV3-1/TRBV3-2,15,NA,TRBD1,TRBJ2-5,TGTGCCAGCAGCCAAGGGGGACAGGGACGAGAGACCCAGTACTTC,CASSQGGQGRETQYF
TRBV5-5,16,NA,TRBD1,TRBJ1-3,TGTGCCAGCAGCTTGGATCGTCCCGGGACAGGGAACACCATATATTTT,CASSLDRPGTGNTIYF
TRBV30,11,NA,NA,TRBJ2-7,TGTGCCTGGAGCGAGGGCTACGAGCAGTACTTC,CAWSEGYEQYF
TRBV19,15,NA,NA,TRBJ1-3,TGTGCCAGTACAGCGGGACGTATCTCTGGAAACACCATATATTTT,CASTAGRISGNTIYF
TRBV6-2/TRBV6-3,18,few,TRBD1,TRBJ2-1,TGTGCCAGCAGTTACTCAAGGAACAGGGGGTTTTCCTACAATGAGCAGTTCTTC,CASSYSRNRGFSYNEQFF
TRBV9,15,NA,TRBD1,TRBJ1-2,TGTGCCAGCAGCGCGCGACAGGGGTCCCACTATGGCTACACCTTC,CASSARQGSHYGYTF
TRBV7-2,15,NA,TRBD1,TRBJ1-2,TGTGCCAGCAGCCTCGGGACAGGGGCTGGTTATGGCTACACCTTC,CASSLGTGAGYGYTF
TRBV9,14,NA,NA,TRBJ1-1,TGTGCCAGCACCCCTGGGGGGTGGGACACTGAAGCTTTCTTT,CASTPGGWDTEAFF
TRBV10-3,18,NA,NA,TRBJ1-2,TGTGCCATCAGTGAGTCGAGGGAGAGAGTGGAACGGGGGTATGGCTACACCTTC,CAISESRERVERGYGYTF
TRBV27,14,NA,TRBD2,TRBJ2-7,TGTGCCAGCAGACGCGGGGGGGACTCCTACGAGCAGTACTTC,CASRRGGDSYEQYF
TRBV9,14,NA,TRBD1,TRBJ1-2,TGTGCCAGCAGCGCCCGACAGGGAGGCTATGGCTACACCTTC,CASSARQGGYGYTF
TRBV4-3,14,NA,NA,TRBJ2-1,TGCGCCAGCAGCCAGGGGGGTCCCTCGGTAGAGCAGTTCTTC,CASSQGGPSVEQFF
TRBV5-6,16,NA,TRBD1,TRBJ1-3,TGTGCCAGCAGCCGATCCACAGGGGGCGTTGGAAACACCATATATTTT,CASSRSTGGVGNTIYF
TRBV10-3,15,once,NA,TRBJ1-5,TGTGCCATCAGTGTCTCGGCAGGGGATATTCAGCCCCAGCATTTT,CAISVSAGDIQPQHF
TRBV7-9,17,NA,TRBD2,TRBJ2-7,TGTGCCAGCAGCTTGACGACTAGCGGCCCGGCCTCCTACGAGCAGTACTTC,CASSLTTSGPASYEQYF
TRBV4-3,18,NA,NA,TRBJ1-2,TGCGCCAGCAGCCAAGAGGCCACGGGAGGTACTTTAGCCCATGGCTACACCTTC,CASSQEATGGTLAHGYTF
TRBV2,14,NA,NA,TRBJ2-7,TGTGCCAGCAGTGAAGGGGCAGCATCCTACGAGCAGTACTTC,CASSEGAASYEQYF
TRBV28,17,NA,TRBD2,TRBJ2-7,TGTGCCAGCAGTTTATCTATAGGGACTAGCGGATCCTACGAGCAGTACTTC,CASSLSIGTSGSYEQYF
TRBV5-1,17,NA,NA,TRBJ2-5,TGCGCCAGCAGCTGGGGGGATGTCACGGCGACCCAAGAGACCCAGTACTTC,CASSWGDVTATQETQYF
TRBV11-2,15,NA,TRBD2,TRBJ2-7,TGTGCCAGCAGCGCCTGGACTAGCGGGATGAACGAGCAGTACTTC,CASSAWTSGMNEQYF
TRBV6-5,14,NA,TRBD1,TRBJ2-7,TGTGCCAGCAGATCCGTAGGACAGGACCGCGAGCAGTACTTC,CASRSVGQDREQYF
TRBV15,15,NA,TRBD1,TRBJ1-2,TGTGCCACCAGCGGCGGGACAGCGACTTACTATGGCTACACCTTC,CATSGGTATYYGYTF
TRBV19,15,once,TRBD1,TRBJ1-1,TGTGCCAGTAGCCCGGGACAGCGGAGTAACACTGAAGCTTTCTTT,CASSPGQRSNTEAFF
TRBV6-6,14,NA,NA,TRBJ1-2,TGTGCCAGCTCGGCGGTGGAGGATTACTATGGCTACACCTTC,CASSAVEDYYGYTF
TRBV7-8,15,once,NA,TRBJ1-4,TGTGCCAGCACCCCCCTCGGTCATCATGGTGAAAAACTGTTTTTT,CASTPLGHHGEKLFF
TRBV19,18,once,TRBD2,TRBJ2-7,TGTGCCAGTACTCAGGCCGGGACTAGCGGAACGTACCCCTACGAGCAGTACTTC,CASTQAGTSGTYPYEQYF
TRBV19,16,NA,NA,TRBJ1-2,TGTGCCAGTAGTATATCGGCCCAGACTGGCATCTATGGCTACACCTTC,CASSISAQTGIYGYTF
TRBV28,13,once,NA,TRBJ1-5,TGTGCCAGTTGGGGCGGCCGTTATCAGCCCCAGCATTTT,CASWGGRYQPQHF
TRBV4-2,12,NA,NA,TRBJ1-1,TGTGCCAGCAGCCGGCTGGACACTGAAGCTTTCTTT,CASSRLDTEAFF
TRBV6-1,14,NA,NA,TRBJ2-7,TGTGCCAGCAGTGAAGTGGCACACTCCTACGAGCAGTACTTC,CASSEVAHSYEQYF
TRBV24-1,13,NA,NA,TRBJ2-7,TGTGCCACCAGGGATGACAGGACCTACGAGCAGTACTTC,CATRDDRTYEQYF
TRBV5-8,16,NA,TRBD1,TRBJ2-3,TGTGCCAGCAGCTTCAAGCGACAGGGGAGCACAGATACGCAGTATTTT,CASSFKRQGSTDTQYF
TRBV12-3/TRBV12-4,13,NA,TRBD1,TRBJ1-1,TGTGCCAGCAGGATTGACAGGGAGACTGAAGCTTTCTTT,CASRIDRETEAFF
TRBV3-1/TRBV3-2,16,few,NA,TRBJ2-5,TGTGCCAGCAGCCAAGCCGACAGTCCCGGCCAAGAGACCCAGTACTTC,CASSQADSPGQETQYF
TRBV7-2,14,NA,TRBD1,TRBJ1-5,TGTGCCACCACCCCGGGACAGGGTGACGGGCCCCAGCATTTT,CATTPGQGDGPQHF
TRBV3-1/TRBV3-2,17,NA,TRBD2,TRBJ2-3,TGTGCCAGCAGCCAAGAAGGTTCTCTAGCGGGAAGGGATACGCAGTATTTT,CASSQEGSLAGRDTQYF